This TCR beta chain was identified in a study of shared clonotypes between healthy human individuals. Regarding the study as a whole: The study drew on few donors, limiting represented genetic and exposure-history diversity.

Produced via immunoSEQ multiplex PCR; TCRdb's table is partial and in-frame only. Of 760,000 or so clones detected, about 96% appear once; the ten largest clones hold less than 0.3%. Regarding this clone: What it binds is unknown.

Only CD45RO-negative cells positively selected for CCR7 counted as naive CD8 cells, so terminally differentiated effector memory CD45RA+ cells were excluded. Recent acute infections and vaccinations were absent in the healthy HIV-negative adult donors. V gave up 3 bases and J gave up 5 bases, with 15 bases separating them. CDR1 and CDR2 from the germline V gene are SGHTA and FQGNSA. There are 15 residues in the CDR3. This clonotype was obtained from a young man in good health. The sequenced material came from naive CD8+ T cells sorted from blood. This chain uses TRBV7-2 with TRBJ2-3; D perhaps matches TRBD2 (6 bases). The CDR3 bases are TGTGCCAGCAGCTTCGTAGGAGGGCCTGGAGATACGCAGTATTTT. It encodes CASSFVGGPGDTQYF.